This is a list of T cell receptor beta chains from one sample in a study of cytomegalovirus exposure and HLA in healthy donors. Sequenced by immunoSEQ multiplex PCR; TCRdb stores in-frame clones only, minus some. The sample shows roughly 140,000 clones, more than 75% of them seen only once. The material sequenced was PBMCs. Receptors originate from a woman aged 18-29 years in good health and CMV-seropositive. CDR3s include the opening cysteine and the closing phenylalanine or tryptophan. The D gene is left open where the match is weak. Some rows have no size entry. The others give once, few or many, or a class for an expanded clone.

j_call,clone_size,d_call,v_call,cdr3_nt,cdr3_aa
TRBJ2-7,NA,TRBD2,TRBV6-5,TGTGCCAGCAGCCCCGGGACTAGAGGCGAGCAGTACTTC,CASSPGTRGEQYF
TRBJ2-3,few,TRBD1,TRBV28,TGTGCCAGCAGGGCGGGACAGGGGTTCGGGGATACGCAGTATTTT,CASRAGQGFGDTQYF
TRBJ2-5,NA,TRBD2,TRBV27,TGTGCCAGCAGTTTCCGCGCGAGACCGGGACTAGCGGGGGAAAAGTACTTC,CASSFRARPGLAGEKYF
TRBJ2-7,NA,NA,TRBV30,TGTGCCTGGAGTGGAGGACGGGGTGTCTCCTACGAGCAGTACTTC,CAWSGGRGVSYEQYF
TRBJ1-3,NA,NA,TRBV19,TGTGCCAGTAGTAAGGTCCTCATGGCAGGGCCTGGAAACACCATATATTTT,CASSKVLMAGPGNTIYF
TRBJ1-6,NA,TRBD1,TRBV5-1,TGCGCCAGCAGCGCTGGGACAGTCTATAATTCACCCCTCCACTTT,CASSAGTVYNSPLHF
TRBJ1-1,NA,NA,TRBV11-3,TGTGCCAGCAGCTTCCGGGAGAACACTGAAGCTTTCTTT,CASSFRENTEAFF
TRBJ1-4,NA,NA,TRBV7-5,TGTGTCAGAAGCGCGGCCCCAACTAATGAAAAACTGTTTTTT,CVRSAAPTNEKLFF
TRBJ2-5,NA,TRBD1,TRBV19,TGTGCCAGTAGTCCCGGGACAGGAGGAGAGACCCAGTACTTC,CASSPGTGGETQYF
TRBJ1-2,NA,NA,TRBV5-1,TGCGCCAGCAGCTTGCTGATGAGCTCTAACTATGGCTACACCTTC,CASSLLMSSNYGYTF
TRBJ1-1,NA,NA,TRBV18,TGTGCCAGCTCATCTAGGTCGAACACTGAAGCTTTCTTT,CASSSRSNTEAFF
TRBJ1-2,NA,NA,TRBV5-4,TGTGCCAGCAGCTCGGACAGCTTTGGCTACACCTTC,CASSSDSFGYTF
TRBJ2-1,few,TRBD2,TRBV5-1,TGCGCCAGCAGCGGAGCTAGCGGGGGAAACAATGAGCAGTTCTTC,CASSGASGGNNEQFF
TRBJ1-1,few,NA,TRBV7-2,TGTGCCAGCAGCTTAATCCATATAAGTGGGGCGGCCACTGAAGCTTTCTTT,CASSLIHISGAATEAFF
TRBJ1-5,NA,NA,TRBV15,TGTGCCACCAGCAGAGATCGTCCTCAGCCCCAGCATTTT,CATSRDRPQPQHF
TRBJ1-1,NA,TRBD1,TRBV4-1,TGCGCCAGCAGCCAAGAGGACAGGGCATCTTCTGAAGCTTTCTTT,CASSQEDRASSEAFF
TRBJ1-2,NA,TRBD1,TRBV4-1,TGCGCCAGCAGCTACCAGACAGGGGCGATGGGTGGCTACACCTTC,CASSYQTGAMGGYTF
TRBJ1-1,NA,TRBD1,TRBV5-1,TGCGCCAGCAGCTTGGAGGCAGGGGGCGGAAGCACTGAAGCTTTCTTT,CASSLEAGGGSTEAFF
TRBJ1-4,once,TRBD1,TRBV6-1,TGTGCCAGCAGGACAGGGGGGGAGTTTGAAAAACTGTTTTTT,CASRTGGEFEKLFF
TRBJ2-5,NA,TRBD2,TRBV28,TGTGCCAGCAGTTTCACTAGCGGGGGGCTTCAAGAGACCCAGTACTTC,CASSFTSGGLQETQYF
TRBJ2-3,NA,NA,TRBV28,TGTGCCAGCAGTCTATACCTGGCGGGAGATACGCAGTATTTT,CASSLYLAGDTQYF
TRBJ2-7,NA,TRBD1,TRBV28,TGTGCCAGCAGCGGGACAGCCGCCAACTACGAGCAGTACTTC,CASSGTAANYEQYF
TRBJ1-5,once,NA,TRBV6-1,TGTGCCAGCAGTGAAGCGCTTCACGTCGGGAAAAATCAGCCCCAGCATTTT,CASSEALHVGKNQPQHF
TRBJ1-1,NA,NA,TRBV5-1,TGCGCCAGCAGCGCAAGGGGGGGGTGGACTGAAGCTTTCTTT,CASSARGGWTEAFF
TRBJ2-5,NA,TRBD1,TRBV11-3,TGTGCCAGCAGGGGACAGGGGGCTGGTGAGACCCAGTACTTC,CASRGQGAGETQYF
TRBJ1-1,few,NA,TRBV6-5,TGTGCCAGCAGTTACAGGGCAGGGGCCCACTTT,CASSYRAGAHF
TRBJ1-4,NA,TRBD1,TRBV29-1,TGCAGCGCTACACAGGGGAGTGGTGAAAAACTGTTTTTT,CSATQGSGEKLFF
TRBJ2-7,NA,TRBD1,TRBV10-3,TGTGCCATCAGCCTTATAGACAGGGGCGAGCAGTACTTC,CAISLIDRGEQYF
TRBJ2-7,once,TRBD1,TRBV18,TGTGCCAGCTCCCCTGACAGGGTCCCCTACGAGCAGTACTTC,CASSPDRVPYEQYF
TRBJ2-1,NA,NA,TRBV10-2,TGCGCCAGCAGTGGGTTAGCAGAGTACAATGAGCAGTTCTTC,CASSGLAEYNEQFF
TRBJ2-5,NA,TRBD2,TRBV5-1,TGCGCCAGCCGAGAACCGGGAGGGACCCAGTACTTC,CASREPGGTQYF
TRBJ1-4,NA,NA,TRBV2,TGTGCCAGCAGCCTGTCAGGGGAAAAACTGTTTTTT,CASSLSGEKLFF
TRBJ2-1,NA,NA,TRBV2,TGTGCCAGCAGTGTACTCAATGAGCAGTTCTTC,CASSVLNEQFF
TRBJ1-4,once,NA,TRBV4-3,TGCGCCAGCAGCCAGCAGGGTGACGAAAAACTGTTTTTT,CASSQQGDEKLFF
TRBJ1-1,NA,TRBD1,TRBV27,TGTGCCAGCAGTTTGGGACAGTTTGGCACTGAAGCTTTCTTT,CASSLGQFGTEAFF
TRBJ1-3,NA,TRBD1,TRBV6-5,TGTGCCAGCAGTCCGGACAGGGGATCAGGAAACACCATATATTTT,CASSPDRGSGNTIYF
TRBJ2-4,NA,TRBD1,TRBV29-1,TGCAGCGTCGAAGGACAGGTCCCCAACATTCAGTACTTC,CSVEGQVPNIQYF
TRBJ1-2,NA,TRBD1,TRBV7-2,TGTGCCAGCTTGCCTGACAGGGGGCTTTCTAACTATGGCTACACCTTC,CASLPDRGLSNYGYTF
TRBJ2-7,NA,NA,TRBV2,TGTGCCAGCAGAGAAGTAGGACAATACGAGCAGTACTTC,CASREVGQYEQYF
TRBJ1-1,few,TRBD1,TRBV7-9,TGTGCCAGCAGCGACGGACAGGGGGCCAGTGAAGCTTTCTTT,CASSDGQGASEAFF
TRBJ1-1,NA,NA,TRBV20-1,TGCAGTGCCGCGGGGGTTATTGGAGCTTTCTTT,CSAAGVIGAFF
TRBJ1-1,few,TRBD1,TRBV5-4,TGTGCCAGCAGGTCGACAGGGACGAACACTGAAGCTTTCTTT,CASRSTGTNTEAFF
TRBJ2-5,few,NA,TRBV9,TGTGCCAGCAGCCCCTCACCCCAGGAAGAGACCCAGTACTTC,CASSPSPQEETQYF
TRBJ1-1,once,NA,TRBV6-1,TGTGCCAGCAGTCAACTCCTAGACAGTGAAGCTTTCTTT,CASSQLLDSEAFF
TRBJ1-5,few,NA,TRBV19,TGTGCCAGTAGTGGTGGCGTTCGCAGGCTAAAACAGCCCCAGCATTTT,CASSGGVRRLKQPQHF
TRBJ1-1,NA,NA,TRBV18,TGTGCCAGCTCACCGGAGCGGTTGAACACTGAAGCTTTCTTT,CASSPERLNTEAFF